Here is one TCR beta chain with its context. This clonotype was counted many times. It lacks a known antigen. Per-base quality was not reported, and no clone a single base away is much larger than it. Stable Graves' hyperthyroidism was defined as no progression to ophthalmopathy during 18 months of follow-up. Hyperthyroidism patients were newly diagnosed, with disease duration under 2 months, and aged 18 to 65 years. The study excluded patients with uncontrolled infections, other autoimmune diseases, pregnancy or lactation. Diagnoses were established on the basis of clinical symptoms, serum thyroxine and TRAb, thyroid ultrasound, and orbital computed tomography. PBMCs were separated from roughly 10 ml of fresh peripheral blood using Ficoll-Paque density gradient centrifugation. Trizol reagent was used to extract total RNA, and RNA quality was then checked on an Agilent 2100 Bioanalyzer. The entry originates in a study of T cells in Graves' hyperthyroidism and ophthalmopathy (dated by TCRdb to between 2018 and 2020). As for the study more broadly: Peripheral blood was sampled at the time of initial diagnosis, prior to any treatment. TCR V-J signatures able to tell the groups apart were searched for in a discovery cohort of some 97 patients, of whom fewer than 45 had Graves' ophthalmopathy and roughly 57 had stable Graves' hyperthyroidism. Whether ophthalmopathy could be predicted prospectively was tested in an independent validation cohort made up of approximately 19 hyperthyroidism patients plus 17 patients who later progressed to ophthalmopathy. The 75 to 100 discovery patients were divided at random into training and test sets in a 7:3 ratio. In addition, the study compared T-cell repertoires in thyroid tissue and in blood from five to seven Graves' hyperthyroidism patients. Following sampling, methimazole starting at 30 mg daily was given to hyperthyroidism patients, and high-dose intravenous methylprednisolone was given to ophthalmopathy patients. According to the paper, TCR Vbeta CDR3 sequencing was carried out on approximately 140 peripheral blood samples, which came from approximately 43 ophthalmopathy, fewer than 80 hyperthyroidism and roughly 17 progressor patients. General findings and caveats noted by the study authors: A 13 V-J signature model separated ophthalmopathy from stable hyperthyroidism, with 87.88% sensitivity and roughly 81% specificity in cross-validation and 80%/75% in testing. No statistical method was used to fix the sample size in advance, and group allocation was not hidden from the investigators. During validation, the model predicted progression to ophthalmopathy a median of approximately six months ahead of onset, with roughly 65% sensitivity and about 72% specificity. Most expanded thyroid clonotypes (frequency above 0.001) were also detected in blood, suggesting blood repertoires may reflect thyroid immune responses.

Reading the germline V gene (reference sequence) gives CDR1 GTSNPN and CDR2 SVGIG. V loses 2 bases of germline sequence and J loses 5 bases, and the interval between the two ends is 12 bases. The CDR3, from cysteine to phenylalanine, totals 14 residues. The entry retains the CDR3 DNA only, 42 bases that are in frame from base 1. Amplification of TCR beta CDR3 regions was carried out from RNA transcripts. The first round of RT-PCR for the TCR CDR3 was performed with the HTBI primer set and the Qiagen OneStep RT-PCR kit. The libraries were constructed in a second round of multiplex PCR and then size-selected and purified. The libraries were sequenced on an Illumina HiSeq2000 using paired-end 100 bp reads. The authors' analysis ran thus. SOAPnuke was used to process the raw data, removing reads that contained adapters or uncalled bases, had a mean Phred below 15, or lacked an exact match to the constant primer or identifier. High-quality paired reads were merged with COPE v1.2.5, and unique nucleotide sequences were defined as clonotypes. MiTCR v1.1 was used to align the clonotypes against IMGT TRBV, TRBD and TRBJ reference segments. The analysis included only V-J combinations with a frequency above 0.0001, which together covered approximately 99% of the repertoires. The TCS score was defined as the ratio of F50 (clonal expansion) to E x V (chaos), calculated using BLOSUM62-based TCRdist between CDR3 peptides within each V-J. Welch's t-statistics and random forest reduced 450 to 600 V-J features to 13, which were used in a naive Bayes classifier (R e1071). Using fastp at Q25 and MiXCR, TCRdb reprocessed the public reads and kept productive beta chains. Every CDR3 protein is listed once, alongside the most common genes and DNA of its rows. Here the V and J calls rest on TCRdb's processing, not on the authors' analysis. The sample table holds 300,000 to 450,000 distinct CDR3 sequences, of which approximately 15% were seen once. The ten largest account for approximately 10% of the sample.

The chain is made from TRBV30 and TRBJ2-2; tentative D gene TRBD2, with 6 bases matching. Source material: blood. The TCR sequence derives from a woman aged 55 to 70 with Graves' hyperthyroidism. The DNA is as follows: TGTGCCTGGAGTAAAGGTAGCGGTACCGGGGAGCTGTTTTTT. Translated, it gives CAWSKGSGTGELFF.